Listed here are 11 T cell receptor beta chains from one sample, sequenced in a study of blood T cell repertoires in COVID-19. Sequencing used immunoSEQ multiplex PCR; TCRdb keeps in-frame clones, though not all of them. The profile shows under 150,000 clones, around 84% of them singletons. The sample was peripheral blood. The receptors were sampled from a woman between 45 and 65 years old with acute or convalescent COVID-19.

The rearrangement joins TRBV24-1 to TRBJ2-3; 8 bases map to TRBD2. The CDR3 consists of 13 residues. Germline trimming cut 8 bases from V and 1 base from J; bases unmatched to any gene: 1. Per the germline V gene, CDR1 is KGHDR and CDR2 is SFDVKD. The CDR3 spells CATKTSGTDTQYF. Here the CDR3 DNA reads TGTGCCACCAAGACTAGCGGCACAGATACGCAGTATTTT.

The chain links TRBV7-2 to TRBJ1-4, with D perhaps TRBD1 (5 bases). The CDR3 loop spans 14 amino acids. Between the trimmed V and J ends, which lost 5 bases and 1 base, there was a span of 8 bases. Germline V gives CDR1 SGHTA, CDR2 FQGNSA. The chain's CDR3 is CASSADKTNEKLFF. The DNA for the CDR3 is TGTGCCAGCAGCGCGGACAAAACTAATGAAAAACTGTTTTTT.

This CDR3 reads CASSPGGTGVKNTQYF. The CDR3 DNA sequence: TGTGCCAGCAGTCCAGGAGGGACAGGGGTCAAAAATACGCAGTATTTT. This chain links TRBV11-2 with TRBJ2-3; TRBD1 matches at 10 bases. This CDR3 is built from 16 residues. Germline V gives CDR1 SGHAT, CDR2 FQNNGV. V shed 6 bases and J 7 bases; nucleotides not matched to a gene: 13.

The genes are TRBV6-5 and TRBJ1-2; 10 nucleotides agree with TRBD1. This CDR3 is 15 amino acids long. Germline CDR1 reads MNHEY; CDR2 reads SVGAGI. The trim removed 4 bases at V and 5 bases at J, leaving 7 bases unmatched. CDR3 sequence: CASSFSGTGVYGYTF. The CDR3 nucleotides read TGTGCCAGCAGTTTCTCCGGGACAGGGGTATATGGCTACACCTTC.

This clone was detected a few times. V is TRBV4-3 and J is TRBJ2-3; D is perhaps TRBD1 (6 bases). V gave up 4 bases and J gave up 5 bases, with 13 bases separating them. Germline V gene lookup returns CDR1 LGHNA and CDR2 YSLEER. This CDR3 comprises 14 residues. In DNA, the CDR3 is TGCGCCAGCAGCCCACAGGGTCGACAAGATACGCAGTATTTT. Translating it yields CASSPQGRQDTQYF.

This clone was counted a single time. This rearrangement joins TRBV4-3 to TRBJ1-1, with TRBD1 as a possible D gene (5 bases). Trimming shortened V by 0 bases and J by 10 bases, and 9 bases separated the two germline ends. The CDR3 covers 12 residues. The germline V gene encodes CDR1 LGHNA and CDR2 YSLEER. CDR3 in DNA: TGCGCCAGCAGCCAAGAAGGCGGGGGAGCTTTCTTT. Encoded protein: CASSQEGGGAFF.

The chain employs TRBV6-5 and TRBJ1-1; 8 positions match TRBD1. The length of the CDR3 is 15 residues. Trimming at V came to 6 bases and at J to 1 base, leaving 7 bases not matched to a gene. Germline loops: CDR1 MNHEY, CDR2 SVGAGI. Here the CDR3 reads CASSYTTGANTEAFF. In nucleotides, the CDR3 is TGTGCCAGCAGCTATACGACAGGGGCGAACACTGAAGCTTTCTTT.

The chain recombines TRBV7-9 with TRBJ1-5, with TRBD1 as a possible D gene (6 bases). V lost 1 base and J 2 bases, leaving 12 bases between the germline ends. Germline assignment: CDR1 SEHNR and CDR2 FQNEAQ (reference sequence). The CDR3 length is 16 residues. DNA of the CDR3: TGTGCCAGCAGCTTAGGAGGGGGTTTAGGCAATCAGCCCCAGCATTTT. Translating it yields CASSLGGGLGNQPQHF.

In its sample, this clone was seen a few times. CDR3 in amino acids: CAISEQGENSPLHF. The CDR3 DNA sequence: TGTGCCATCAGTGAACAGGGGGAAAATTCACCCCTCCACTTT. This chain connects TRBV10-3 to TRBJ1-6, with 8 bases lining up with TRBD1. V shed 3 bases and J 7 bases; nucleotides not matched to a gene: 2. The CDR3 runs 14 residues. The germline V gene has CDR1 ENHRY and CDR2 SYGVKD.

The V call is TRBV19, the J call TRBJ1-2; TRBD1 agrees at 7 bases. Germline CDR1 and CDR2: LNHDA and SQIVND (reference sequence). The length of the CDR3 is 15 residues. With V trimmed by 5 bases and J by 1 base, 7 bases remained unmatched. Here the CDR3 DNA reads TGTGCCAGTAGTCTGACAGGGATGGATAACTATGGCTACACCTTC. Amino acid sequence: CASSLTGMDNYGYTF.

This clone was recorded only once. The V call is TRBV2, the J call TRBJ2-3; tentatively, D is TRBD2 (6 bases). This CDR3 is 15 amino acids long. Germline V gene lookup returns CDR1 SNHLY and CDR2 FYNNEI. With 11 bases removed from V and 1 base from J, the gap between germline ends came to 19 bases. CDR3 in amino acids: CAGKGVGEGTDTQYF. For the CDR3, the DNA is TGTGCCGGCAAAGGGGTCGGGGAGGGCACAGATACGCAGTATTTT.